A selection of T cell receptor beta chains follows, all from one sample in a study of cytotoxic CD8 clonotypes in ibrutinib-treated CLL. Libraries were prepared by immunoSEQ multiplex PCR; TCRdb keeps only in-frame clonotypes and omits some of them. The top ten hold roughly 4.7% of the sample, which has 150,000 or so clones, roughly 76% seen once. Sequenced material: PBMCs, taken after 24 months of ibrutinib treatment. The receptor set was obtained from a human donor with chronic lymphocytic leukemia. Each CDR3 is given with its conserved first and last residue. Each record gives: V gene, clone size, D gene, J gene, CDR3 protein, CDR3 DNA. The D gene is left open where the match is weak. Size tells how often a clone was seen (once, few, many) or the class of an expanded clone, and some rows leave it out.

>TRBV19|few|.|TRBJ2-1
CASSKSPYNEQFF
TGTGCCAGTAGTAAAAGTCCCTACAATGAGCAGTTCTTC
>TRBV7-9|.|.|TRBJ2-2
CARPDPRVTGELFF
TGTGCCAGACCGGACCCTCGGGTCACCGGGGAGCTGTTTTTT
>TRBV28|.|.|TRBJ2-7
CATDGSSYEQYF
TGTGCCACCGACGGGAGCTCCTACGAGCAGTACTTC
>TRBV30|.|.|TRBJ1-6
CAWSYGPNNSPLHF
TGTGCCTGGAGTTACGGGCCAAATAATTCACCCCTCCACTTT
>TRBV7-2|.|.|TRBJ1-5
CASSFQGNQPQHF
TGTGCCAGCAGCTTTCAGGGGAATCAGCCCCAGCATTTT
>TRBV7-2|.|.|TRBJ2-7
CASSTRGGLLAAYEQYF
TGTGCCAGCAGCACTAGGGGGGGGCTGCTAGCGGCCTACGAGCAGTACTTC
>TRBV9|.|.|TRBJ1-1
CASSVGPYTEAFF
TGTGCCAGCAGCGTAGGGCCTTACACTGAAGCTTTCTTT
>TRBV20-1|.|.|TRBJ2-3
CSASLIDTQYF
TGCAGTGCTAGTTTGATAGATACGCAGTATTTT
>TRBV7-2|once|.|TRBJ1-1
CASSPGHLNTEAFF
TGTGCCAGCAGCCCGGGACACCTGAACACTGAAGCTTTCTTT
>TRBV5-1|.|TRBD2|TRBJ2-3
CASSPGPSGGRADTQYF
TGCGCCAGCAGCCCTGGCCCTAGCGGGGGGCGTGCAGATACGCAGTATTTT
>TRBV5-1|.|.|TRBJ2-7
CASRAGPSSYEQYF
TGCGCCAGCAGGGCGGGTCCCAGCTCCTACGAGCAGTACTTC
>TRBV6-5|.|.|TRBJ1-6
CASRSRADLPLHF
TGTGCCAGCAGATCCCGGGCCGACTTACCCCTCCACTTT
>TRBV28|.|TRBD2|TRBJ2-1
CASSPLPGLGVFF
TGTGCCAGCAGCCCCCTCCCGGGACTAGGGGTGTTCTTC
>TRBV7-2|.|.|TRBJ2-2
CASSPDVGGPTGELFF
TGTGCCAGCAGCCCAGATGTGGGGGGCCCCACCGGGGAGCTGTTTTTT
>TRBV23-1|.|.|TRBJ1-3
CASSQVWPPAGNTIYF
TGCGCCAGCAGTCAAGTGTGGCCTCCCGCTGGAAACACCATATATTTT